Each of the 15 T cell receptor beta chains below was sequenced from the same sample in a study of molecular identifiers for immune sequencing clone quantification. In TCRdb, the PCR reads were re-called with MiXCR into one record per CDR3 protein. The profile shows 490,000 or so distinct CDR3 sequences, over 20% of them singletons. The specimen sequenced was naive CD8+ T cells from blood, with Jurkat cell RNA spiked in. Subset given: FACS-sorted CD8+CD4-CCR7+CD45RA+ naive T cells. The origin of the receptors is a human donor in good health. Some libraries in this study had Jurkat cell RNA spiked in.

Remarks on this clonotype: Given a much more abundant clone one base away, this may be a read error. The J gene is TRBJ2-7, the V gene TRBV7-9, with D unclear. Trimming left V 1 base short and J 6 bases short, with 10 bases between. Germline V gene lookup returns CDR1 SEHNR and CDR2 FQNEAQ (reference sequence). The CDR3 contains 13 residues. CDR3 in DNA: TGTGCCAGCAGCTTAGGTCAAGCCACCGAGCAGTACTTC. It encodes CASSLGQATEQYF.

This clonotype was found many times. This chain uses TRBV5-6 with TRBJ2-7; D is unclear. Deletions cut 4 bases from V and 4 bases from J, with 15 bases between. The CDR3 consists of 14 residues. Germline V CDR1 and CDR2: SGHDT, YYEEEE. This CDR3 reads CASSLTPQEYEQYF. The DNA of the CDR3 is TGTGCCAGCAGCCTCACTCCTCAAGAATACGAGCAGTACTTC.

This clonotype showed up many times. The V call is TRBV6-6, the J call TRBJ2-7; D possibly uses TRBD1 or TRBD2 (5 bases each). Trimming left V 7 bases short and J 11 bases short, with 24 bases between. The CDR3 totals 14 residues. Germline CDR1 and CDR2: MNHNY and SVGAGI (reference sequence). Written as DNA, the CDR3 is TGTGCCAGCAACGCCGGGACGGGTCTGGATCTGGAGTACTTC. Translation: CASNAGTGLDLEYF.

This chain uses TRBV6-2 or TRBV6-3 with TRBJ1-5; no clear D. Between the trimmed V and J ends, which lost 4 bases and 1 base, there was a span of 11 bases. Germline V lookup: CDR1 MNHEY, CDR2 SVGEGT. The CDR3 is made up of 15 amino acids. CDR3 sequence: CASSFGSGSNQPQHF. The CDR3 nucleotides are TGTGCCAGCAGTTTCGGGTCGGGAAGCAATCAGCCCCAGCATTTT.

This clonotype came up once. The chain uses TRBV11-2 and TRBJ1-1; D possibly corresponds to TRBD1 (6 bases). With 1 base removed from V and 4 bases from J, the gap between germline ends came to 10 bases. The CDR3 runs 14 residues. Per the germline V gene, CDR1 is SGHAT and CDR2 is FQNNGV. The CDR3 sequence: CASSLGTVSTEAFF. In nucleotides, the CDR3 is TGTGCCAGCAGCTTAGGGACAGTGAGCACTGAAGCTTTCTTT.

This clonotype was counted a few times. The V and J genes are TRBV27 and TRBJ2-2, with D possibly being TRBD2 (6 bases). Trimming left V 5 bases short and J 2 bases short, with 12 bases between. Germline V lookup: CDR1 MNHEY, CDR2 SMNVEV (reference sequence). This CDR3 is built from 15 residues. CDR3 bases: TGTGCCAGCAGTAACCGGGACTTCAACACCGGGGAGCTGTTTTTT. Amino acid sequence: CASSNRDFNTGELFF.

This clonotype was recorded only once. The genes are TRBV4-3 and TRBJ1-5; D is undetermined. Between the trimmed V and J ends, which lost 0 bases and 2 bases, there was a span of 8 bases. Germline V lookup: CDR1 LGHNA, CDR2 YSLEER. There are 15 residues in the CDR3. The CDR3 reads CASSQEEWRNQPQHF. The CDR3 DNA follows: TGCGCCAGCAGCCAAGAAGAATGGCGCAATCAGCCCCAGCATTTT.

About this clonotype: With a much larger clone just one base away, this may be a read error. V and J are TRBV7-9 and TRBJ2-1, with D possibly being TRBD1 (6 bases). Per germline, CDR1 SEHNR and CDR2 FQNEAQ (reference sequence). V was shortened by 3 bases and J by 5 bases, with 11 bases between the two germline ends. CDR3 size: 14 residues. CDR3 region: CASSFVGDNNEQFF. Written as DNA, the CDR3 is TGTGCCAGCAGCTTTGTGGGGGACAACAATGAGCAGTTCTTC.

This clonotype was recorded many times. The chain has TRBV20-1 and TRBJ2-7; D not resolved. CDR1 and CDR2 (germline): DFQATT, SNEGSKA (reference sequence). V was shortened by 3 bases and J by 6 bases, with 15 bases between the two germline ends. The CDR3 loop spans 13 amino acids. The CDR3 bases are TGCAGTGCTAGTGGCCAGATTCTTAGCGAGCAGTACTTC. Protein: CSASGQILSEQYF.

The V and J genes are TRBV5-1 and TRBJ1-1; unclear D gene. Trimming left V 0 bases short and J 2 bases short, with 8 bases between. CDR3 length: 14 residues. Germline V gene sequence: CDR1 SGHRS, CDR2 YFSETQ. The CDR3 nucleotides read TGCGCCAGCAGCTTGGTATACAGAAACACTGAAGCTTTCTTT. Its translation is CASSLVYRNTEAFF.

Concerning this clonotype: An end of the junction does not agree with germline; a read error may underlie this. The genes are TRBV5-3 and TRBJ2-5; D is unresolved. TRBV5-3 is classed as an ORF, of uncertain function. CDR3 length equals 16 residues. The CDR3 loop reads CASSYVIGFAKETQYF. The CDR3 nucleotides read TGTGCCAGCAGCTACGTCATTGGGTTCGCCAAAGAGACCCAGTACTTC.

About this clonotype: This may be a read error: a much more frequent sequence differs by one nucleotide. V and J are TRBV4-1 and TRBJ2-3, with D hard to call. Germline V CDR1 and CDR2: MGHRA, YSYEKL. V was clipped by 4 bases and J by 11 bases, with 16 bases between them. There are 13 residues in the CDR3. This CDR3 reads CASSLGATAVQYF. Here the CDR3 DNA reads TGCGCCAGCAGCCTAGGAGCTACAGCCGTGCAGTATTTT.

This clonotype has ten or more counts. This chain connects TRBV20-1 to TRBJ1-2, with D uncertain. Germline loops: CDR1 DFQATT, CDR2 SNEGSKA (reference sequence). Trimming shortened V by 8 bases and J by 6 bases, and 13 bases separated the two germline ends. This CDR3 is 11 amino acids long. The DNA for the CDR3 is TGCAGTCCTCGAGACACCCATGGCTACACCTTC. It encodes CSPRDTHGYTF.

This clonotype was seen only once. V usage is TRBV28 and J usage is TRBJ2-2; 8 bases are a match to TRBD1. Germline assignment: CDR1 MDHEN and CDR2 SYDVKM. The CDR3 spans 15 residues. V trimming: 7 bases; J trimming: 3 bases; junction bases outside the gene matches: 7. CDR3 DNA: TGTGCCAGCACGCCAGGGGGCGGGTACACCGGGGAGCTGTTTTTT. Amino acid sequence: CASTPGGGYTGELFF.

About this clonotype: This may arise from a read error, as a much more abundant clone is one base away. The V and J genes are TRBV5-6 and TRBJ1-6; 9 positions match TRBD1. The V gene's germline CDR1 is SGHDT and CDR2 YYEEEE. V shed 1 base, J shed 7 bases, and the junction held 3 bases outside the gene matches. This CDR3 contains 15 residues. The CDR3 is CASSLYGTGNSPLHF. In DNA form, the CDR3 reads TGTGCCAGCAGCTTGTACGGGACAGGGAATTCACCCCTCCACTTT.